The 32 T cell receptor beta chains given below trace back to one sample, sequenced in a study of cytomegalovirus exposure and HLA in healthy donors. 13 Jbeta primers and 60 Vbeta primers were used for the PCR. The assay was immunoSEQ multiplex PCR, and TCRdb's table has in-frame clones only and misses some. The sample includes 90,000 to 130,000 clones, about 79% of them seen just once. Sequencing was performed on PBMCs. The receptors derive from a woman aged 18 to 35 in good health and CMV-seropositive.

The chain has TRBV10-1 and TRBJ2-7, with D possibly being TRBD2 (5 bases). CDR1 WNHNN and CDR2 SYGVQD come from the germline V gene (reference sequence). V lost 0 bases, J lost 5 bases, and 8 bases lay in between. This CDR3 contains 13 residues. In DNA, the CDR3 is TGCGCCAGCAGTGAGTCGAACGGGAACGAGCAGTACTTC. Translating it yields CASSESNGNEQYF.

CDR3 sequence (DNA): TGTGCCAGTAGTAGCAACAGGGCTAACACTGAAGCTTTCTTT. Translated, it gives CASSSNRANTEAFF. The rearrangement links TRBV19 to TRBJ1-1, with D possibly matching TRBD1 (6 bases). The germline CDR1 and CDR2 sequences are LNHDA and SQIVND (reference sequence). V dropped 4 bases and J dropped 2 bases, with 11 bases sitting between them. This CDR3 has 14 residues.

The rearrangement joins TRBV5-4 to TRBJ1-2; 9 bases agree with TRBD1. This CDR3 has 15 amino acids. From germline, CDR1 is SGHNT and CDR2 YYREEE (reference sequence). After removal of 2 bases from V and 3 bases from J, the junction contained 5 bases not matched to a gene. The CDR3 DNA follows: TGTGCCAGCAGCTTAGGGACAGGGCCAGACTATGGCTACACCTTC. Amino acid sequence: CASSLGTGPDYGYTF.

This clone was found a few times. The identical CDR3 is also encoded by other nucleotide sequences in the sample. The chain couples TRBV19 to TRBJ1-1, with D perhaps TRBD1 (6 bases). The CDR3 spans 14 residues. V lost 3 bases, J lost 2 bases, and 10 bases lay in between. Germline V gene lookup returns CDR1 LNHDA and CDR2 SQIVND (reference sequence). CDR3 sequence: CASSIGRGNTEAFF. CDR3 DNA sequence: TGTGCCAGTAGTATCGGCAGGGGAAACACTGAAGCTTTCTTT.

The chain is built from TRBV5-1 and TRBJ2-4; D is possibly TRBD1 (6 bases). The V gene's germline CDR1 is SGHRS and CDR2 YFSETQ. The V gene lost 1 base and the J gene lost 9 bases, with 11 bases spanning the gap. This CDR3 has 13 amino acids. The chain's CDR3 is CASSLRTDSIQYF. As DNA, the CDR3 is TGCGCCAGCAGCTTGCGGACAGATAGCATTCAGTACTTC.

This chain uses TRBV7-9 with TRBJ1-5, with a weak D call TRBD1 (5 bases). Per the germline V gene, CDR1 is SEHNR and CDR2 is FQNEAQ (reference sequence). V was clipped by 5 bases and J by 0 bases, with 8 bases between them. The CDR3 covers 14 residues. The chain's CDR3 is CASSGDYSNQPQHF. CDR3 coding DNA: TGTGCCAGCAGCGGGGACTATAGCAATCAGCCCCAGCATTTT.

The rearrangement uses TRBV9 and TRBJ2-2, with 8 bases fitting TRBD2. The CDR3 totals 14 residues. Unmatched junction bases numbered 5, after V lost 4 bases and J lost 6 bases. Looked up from germline, CDR1 is SGDLS and CDR2 is YYNGEE. The CDR3 spells CASSSLAGPGELFF. The DNA of the CDR3 is TGTGCCAGCAGCTCCCTAGCGGGCCCCGGGGAGCTGTTTTTT.

J is TRBJ1-5 and V is TRBV15, with D unresolved. This CDR3 spans 12 amino acids. The germline V and J ends were trimmed by 8 bases and 16 bases, with 21 bases remaining between them. From germline, CDR1 is LNHNV and CDR2 YYDKDF (reference sequence). CDR3 sequence (DNA): TGTGCCACCGGGGAGGGTCCTCGGGCCGTTCATTTT. It encodes CATGEGPRAVHF.

This rearrangement joins TRBV6-6 to TRBJ1-1, with D hard to call. The CDR3 sequence is 13 residues long. Trimming left V 4 bases short and J 3 bases short, with 9 bases between. Germline CDR1 is MNHNY and CDR2 is SVGAGI (reference sequence). The CDR3 sequence: CASSSQIYTEAFF. CDR3 in DNA: TGTGCCAGCAGTTCCCAGATTTACACTGAAGCTTTCTTT.

The rearrangement links TRBV4-1 to TRBJ1-3; D unresolved. Looked up from germline, CDR1 is MGHRA and CDR2 is YSYEKL. CDR3 size: 15 residues. The V and J ends lost 1 base and 4 bases respectively, with 11 bases between them. CDR3: CASSQVWALGNTIYF. The CDR3 nucleotides are TGCGCCAGCAGCCAAGTATGGGCATTGGGAAACACCATATATTTT.

CDR3 coding DNA: TGTGCCATCAGTGATCCCACACTAGAGACCTACGAGCAGTACTTC. Residues: CAISDPTLETYEQYF. The chain employs TRBV10-3 and TRBJ2-7; possibly TRBD2 for D (5 bases). Germline V gives CDR1 ENHRY, CDR2 SYGVKD. Trimming removed 3 bases at V and 2 bases at J, with 14 bases between. The CDR3 consists of 15 residues.

Points on this clone: The junction does not match germline at one end; this may be a read error. The chain employs TRBV5-1 and TRBJ2-1; 9 bases map to TRBD2. The germline CDR1 and CDR2 sequences are SGHRS and YFSETQ. The CDR3 has 18 amino acids. The CDR3 DNA follows: TGCGCCATCAGCTTGTATTATCGGACTAGCGCTGCCTACAATGAGCAGTTCTTC. Translating gives CAISLYYRTSAAYNEQFF.

The rearrangement links TRBV5-1 to TRBJ1-4; D might be TRBD1 (6 bases). CDR3 length: 13 residues. Looked up from germline, CDR1 is SGHRS and CDR2 is YFSETQ. Trimming removed 2 bases at V and 8 bases at J, with 10 bases between. CDR3 residues: CASSFQGTEKLFF. CDR3 nucleotide sequence: TGCGCCAGCAGCTTCCAGGGGACCGAAAAACTGTTTTTT.

The chain links TRBV5-1 to TRBJ1-1; D is possibly TRBD1 (5 bases). The CDR3 is 15 residues long. Between the trimmed V and J ends, which lost 6 bases and 1 base, there was a span of 16 bases. The germline gives CDR1 SGHRS, CDR2 YFSETQ. The CDR3 coding sequence is TGCGCCAGCACTCAAGGCAGGGCGCCGAACACTGAAGCTTTCTTT. Residues: CASTQGRAPNTEAFF. Complete variable domain (other parts from reference TRBV5-1 and TRBJ1-1): KAGVTQTPRYLIKTRGQQVTLSCSPISGHRSVSWYQQTPGQGLQFLFEYFSETQRNKGNFPGRFSGRQFSNSRSEMNVSTLELGDSALYLCASTQGRAPNTEAFFGQGTRLTVV.

V gene TRBV5-6 combines with J gene TRBJ1-2, with 7 bases lining up with TRBD1. Trimming took 3 bases from V and 8 from J; bases not matched to a gene: 7. CDR3 size: 13 residues. In germline, CDR1 is SGHDT, CDR2 YYEEEE. CDR3 sequence reads: CASSSQGGGGYTF. CDR3 sequence (DNA): TGTGCCAGCAGCTCCCAGGGGGGTGGAGGCTACACCTTC.

The J gene is TRBJ2-3, the V gene TRBV30; perhaps TRBD2 as D (5 bases). The CDR3 loop spans 16 amino acids. V was clipped by 0 bases and J by 2 bases, with 15 bases between them. Germline assignment: CDR1 GTSNPN and CDR2 SVGIG (reference sequence). This CDR3 reads CAWSVWDPSFTDTQYF. The CDR3, as DNA: TGTGCCTGGAGTGTATGGGATCCTAGCTTCACAGATACGCAGTATTTT.

The chain links TRBV19 to TRBJ2-1; 7 bases align to TRBD2. Trimming at V came to 6 bases and at J to 3 bases, leaving 8 bases not matched to a gene. The CDR3 is 15 residues long. Germline V gene lookup returns CDR1 LNHDA and CDR2 SQIVND (reference sequence). DNA of the CDR3: TGTGCCAGTAGGGGCGGCGGGAGTCTCTACAATGAGCAGTTCTTC. Translating it yields CASRGGGSLYNEQFF.

This clone has a handful of counts. The rearrangement uses TRBV5-1 and TRBJ2-6; weak D call: TRBD1 (5 bases). The length of the CDR3 is 15 residues. Germline loops: CDR1 SGHRS, CDR2 YFSETQ. V dropped 3 bases and J dropped 0 bases, with 7 bases sitting between them. In nucleotides, the CDR3 is TGCGCCAGCAGCTCAGGGAACTCTGGGGCCAACGTCCTGACTTTC. Amino acid sequence: CASSSGNSGANVLTF. Variable domain in full (rest from reference TRBV5-1 and TRBJ2-6): KAGVTQTPRYLIKTRGQQVTLSCSPISGHRSVSWYQQTPGQGLQFLFEYFSETQRNKGNFPGRFSGRQFSNSRSEMNVSTLELGDSALYLCASSSGNSGANVLTFGAGSRLTVL.

The rearrangement links TRBV2 to TRBJ2-5, with D possibly being TRBD1 (5 bases). CDR3 length: 13 amino acids. CDR1 and CDR2 (germline): SNHLY, FYNNEI. Trimming removed 4 bases at V and 2 bases at J, with 8 bases between. The CDR3 loop is CASSGQGQETQYF. The CDR3 DNA reads TGTGCCAGCAGTGGGCAGGGTCAAGAGACCCAGTACTTC. The whole variable domain, remainder taken from reference TRBV2 and TRBJ2-5, is EPEVTQTPSHQVTQMGQEVILRCVPISNHLYFYWYRQILGQKVEFLVSFYNNEISEKSEIFDDQFSVERPDGSNFTLKIRSTKLEDSAMYFCASSGQGQETQYFGPGTRLLVL.

This chain links TRBV9 with TRBJ1-5; unclear D gene. Germline lookup yields CDR1 SGDLS and CDR2 YYNGEE. V was shortened by 0 bases and J by 2 bases, with 6 bases between the two germline ends. The CDR3 spans 14 residues. The CDR3 DNA sequence: TGTGCCAGCAGCGTAGGGGCAGGCAATCAGCCCCAGCATTTT. Translation gives CASSVGAGNQPQHF.

This chain links TRBV9 with TRBJ2-1, with 9 bases lining up with TRBD2. The junction had 5 bases not matched to a gene; V was cut back by 4 bases and J by 0 bases. The CDR3 totals 16 residues. Germline values: CDR1 SGDLS, CDR2 YYNGEE. CDR3 region: CASSTISGGSYNEQFF. The CDR3 coding sequence is TGTGCCAGCAGCACGATTAGCGGGGGCTCCTACAATGAGCAGTTCTTC.

This clone was found a few times. The rearrangement links TRBV28 to TRBJ2-7; possibly TRBD1 for D (7 bases). The germline V gene encodes CDR1 MDHEN and CDR2 SYDVKM. This CDR3 spans 17 amino acids. V was clipped by 5 bases and J by 4 bases, with 24 bases between them. The CDR3 coding sequence is TGTGCCAGCAGTCTACCCCTAAGGCGGAGGGGACAGTACGAGCAGTACTTC. Translation gives CASSLPLRRRGQYEQYF.

V and J are TRBV2 and TRBJ2-7; no definite D call. Trimming pared 6 bases from V and 4 bases from J, leaving 13 bases between. CDR1 and CDR2 (germline): SNHLY, FYNNEI. The CDR3 consists of 13 residues. CDR3 bases: TGTGCCAGCAGGTACCGACTGGAATACGAGCAGTACTTC. Protein product: CASRYRLEYEQYF. Together with reference TRBV2 and TRBJ2-7, the CDR3 gives the full variable domain: EPEVTQTPSHQVTQMGQEVILRCVPISNHLYFYWYRQILGQKVEFLVSFYNNEISEKSEIFDDQFSVERPDGSNFTLKIRSTKLEDSAMYFCASRYRLEYEQYFGPGTRLTVT.

This sequence joins TRBV28 and TRBJ1-2; D possibly corresponds to TRBD1 (5 bases). The V end was cut by 5 bases, the J end by 5 bases, with 9 bases between. Looked up from germline, CDR1 is MDHEN and CDR2 is SYDVKM. The CDR3 runs 12 residues. The CDR3 here is CASSPRGYGYTF. CDR3 sequence (DNA): TGTGCCAGCAGTCCCCGGGGGTATGGCTACACCTTC.

This chain uses TRBV6-5 with TRBJ1-2; 7 nucleotides line up with TRBD1. Unmatched junction bases numbered 12, after V lost 4 bases and J lost 4 bases. Germline V gives CDR1 MNHEY, CDR2 SVGAGI. The CDR3 is 16 residues long. CDR3 sequence (DNA): TGTGCCAGCAGTTCCCAACCGGGACAGAGAAGCTATGGCTACACCTTC. As protein: CASSSQPGQRSYGYTF.

The chain is built from TRBV11-1 and TRBJ2-7; the D is unclear. The CDR3 is 13 amino acids. Germline lookup yields CDR1 SGHAT and CDR2 FQDESV (reference sequence). V was trimmed by 1 base and J by 2 bases, leaving 6 bases between them. Written as DNA, the CDR3 is TGTGCCAGCAGCTTAGACAGTCCCTACGAGCAGTACTTC. Amino acids: CASSLDSPYEQYF. The whole variable domain, filled in from reference TRBV11-1 and TRBJ2-7, reads EAEVAQSPRYKITEKSQAVAFWCDPISGHATLYWYRQILGQGPELLVQFQDESVVDDSQLPKDRFSAERLKGVDSTLKIQPAELGDSAMYLCASSLDSPYEQYFGPGTRLTVT.

The V gene is TRBV6-1, the J gene TRBJ1-4; 10 bases match TRBD1. The CDR3 is 14 residues long. V shed 1 base and J 8 bases; nucleotides not matched to a gene: 1. Germline V CDR1 and CDR2: MNHNS, SASEGT. The CDR3: CASSEGGQGEKLFF. The DNA of the CDR3 is TGTGCCAGCAGTGAAGGGGGACAGGGGGAAAAACTGTTTTTT.

The CDR3 DNA sequence: TGTGCCTGGAGTGTAAAAAACAGGGTCACCCGGCCCCAGCATTTT. It translates to CAWSVKNRVTRPQHF. The rearrangement uses TRBV30 and TRBJ1-5; possibly TRBD1 for D (6 bases). The germline V gene encodes CDR1 GTSNPN and CDR2 SVGIG (reference sequence). This CDR3 comprises 15 residues. The ends were cut back, 0 bases at V and 9 bases at J, with 18 bases in the middle. Full variable domain (outside the CDR3, taken from reference TRBV30 and TRBJ1-5): SQTIHQWPATLVQPVGSPLSLECTVEGTSNPNLYWYRQAAGRGLQLLFYSVGIGQISSEVPQNLSASRPQDRQFILSSKKLLLSDSGFYLCAWSVKNRVTRPQHFGDGTRLSIL.

The chain combines TRBV21-1 with TRBJ2-3; the table names TRBD2, a call not compared with the DNA. TRBV21-1 is classified as a pseudogene. CDR3 length equals 17 residues. The CDR3 sequence is CASSSVLAGCRTDTQYF. The CDR3 bases are TGTGCCAGCAGCAGTGTACTAGCGGGCTGCCGCACAGATACGCAGTATTTT.

The chain links TRBV5-4 to TRBJ2-1, with 7 nucleotides matching TRBD2. CDR3 length: 14 residues. Germline V gives CDR1 SGHNT, CDR2 YYREEE (reference sequence). The V and J ends lost 2 bases and 7 bases, in that order; junction bases with no gene match: 6. DNA for the CDR3: TGTGCCAGCAGCTTTCTCGCGGGAGCTAATGAGCAGTTCTTC. It translates to CASSFLAGANEQFF. Looking up the rest from reference TRBV5-4 and TRBJ2-1 gives the full variable domain: ETGVTQSPTHLIKTRGQQVTLRCSSQSGHNTVSWYQQALGQGPQFIFQYYREEENGRGNFPPRFSGLQFPNYSSELNVNALELDDSALYLCASSFLAGANEQFFGPGTRLTVL.

Here the CDR3 reads CASRTSVTGHTEAFF. The CDR3 DNA sequence: TGTGCCAGCAGAACCTCCGTGACAGGGCACACTGAAGCTTTCTTT. The V call is TRBV6-5, the J call TRBJ1-1; TRBD1 aligns across 7 bases. CDR1 MNHEY and CDR2 SVGAGI come from the germline V gene. There are 15 residues in the CDR3. V lost 6 bases and J lost 3; bases outside the gene matches: 10.

The genes are TRBV5-6 and TRBJ1-4; maybe TRBD1 (6 bases). The germline CDR1 and CDR2 sequences are SGHDT and YYEEEE. This CDR3 has 13 amino acids. The germline V and J ends were trimmed by 4 bases and 10 bases, with 14 bases remaining between them. CDR3 region: CASSGAGVRKLFF. In DNA form, the CDR3 reads TGTGCCAGCAGCGGGGCAGGGGTGCGAAAACTGTTTTTT.